This T cell receptor beta chain is from a study of cytomegalovirus exposure and HLA in healthy donors. On the study more broadly: Out of 350 to 400 genotyped donors, roughly 80% belonged to the Caucasian-associated ancestry cluster.

Both 60 Vbeta primers and 13 Jbeta primers went into the PCR. Clones were sequenced by immunoSEQ multiplex PCR, and TCRdb holds only the in-frame ones, with some missing. The sample has 160,000 or so clones; around 78% are singletons. This CDR3 has 15 residues. Trimming cost V 6 bases and J 0 bases, with 12 bases left between them. Germline V gene data show CDR1 as SNHLY and CDR2 as FYNNEI. The chain joins TRBV2 to TRBJ2-1; TRBD1 might be the D (6 bases). The TCR was taken from a man aged 35 to 55 in good health and CMV-seronegative. The sample taken for sequencing was PBMCs. The CDR3 is CASSLQGSSYNEQFF. The CDR3 DNA is TGTGCCAGCAGCCTACAGGGTAGCTCCTACAATGAGCAGTTCTTC.